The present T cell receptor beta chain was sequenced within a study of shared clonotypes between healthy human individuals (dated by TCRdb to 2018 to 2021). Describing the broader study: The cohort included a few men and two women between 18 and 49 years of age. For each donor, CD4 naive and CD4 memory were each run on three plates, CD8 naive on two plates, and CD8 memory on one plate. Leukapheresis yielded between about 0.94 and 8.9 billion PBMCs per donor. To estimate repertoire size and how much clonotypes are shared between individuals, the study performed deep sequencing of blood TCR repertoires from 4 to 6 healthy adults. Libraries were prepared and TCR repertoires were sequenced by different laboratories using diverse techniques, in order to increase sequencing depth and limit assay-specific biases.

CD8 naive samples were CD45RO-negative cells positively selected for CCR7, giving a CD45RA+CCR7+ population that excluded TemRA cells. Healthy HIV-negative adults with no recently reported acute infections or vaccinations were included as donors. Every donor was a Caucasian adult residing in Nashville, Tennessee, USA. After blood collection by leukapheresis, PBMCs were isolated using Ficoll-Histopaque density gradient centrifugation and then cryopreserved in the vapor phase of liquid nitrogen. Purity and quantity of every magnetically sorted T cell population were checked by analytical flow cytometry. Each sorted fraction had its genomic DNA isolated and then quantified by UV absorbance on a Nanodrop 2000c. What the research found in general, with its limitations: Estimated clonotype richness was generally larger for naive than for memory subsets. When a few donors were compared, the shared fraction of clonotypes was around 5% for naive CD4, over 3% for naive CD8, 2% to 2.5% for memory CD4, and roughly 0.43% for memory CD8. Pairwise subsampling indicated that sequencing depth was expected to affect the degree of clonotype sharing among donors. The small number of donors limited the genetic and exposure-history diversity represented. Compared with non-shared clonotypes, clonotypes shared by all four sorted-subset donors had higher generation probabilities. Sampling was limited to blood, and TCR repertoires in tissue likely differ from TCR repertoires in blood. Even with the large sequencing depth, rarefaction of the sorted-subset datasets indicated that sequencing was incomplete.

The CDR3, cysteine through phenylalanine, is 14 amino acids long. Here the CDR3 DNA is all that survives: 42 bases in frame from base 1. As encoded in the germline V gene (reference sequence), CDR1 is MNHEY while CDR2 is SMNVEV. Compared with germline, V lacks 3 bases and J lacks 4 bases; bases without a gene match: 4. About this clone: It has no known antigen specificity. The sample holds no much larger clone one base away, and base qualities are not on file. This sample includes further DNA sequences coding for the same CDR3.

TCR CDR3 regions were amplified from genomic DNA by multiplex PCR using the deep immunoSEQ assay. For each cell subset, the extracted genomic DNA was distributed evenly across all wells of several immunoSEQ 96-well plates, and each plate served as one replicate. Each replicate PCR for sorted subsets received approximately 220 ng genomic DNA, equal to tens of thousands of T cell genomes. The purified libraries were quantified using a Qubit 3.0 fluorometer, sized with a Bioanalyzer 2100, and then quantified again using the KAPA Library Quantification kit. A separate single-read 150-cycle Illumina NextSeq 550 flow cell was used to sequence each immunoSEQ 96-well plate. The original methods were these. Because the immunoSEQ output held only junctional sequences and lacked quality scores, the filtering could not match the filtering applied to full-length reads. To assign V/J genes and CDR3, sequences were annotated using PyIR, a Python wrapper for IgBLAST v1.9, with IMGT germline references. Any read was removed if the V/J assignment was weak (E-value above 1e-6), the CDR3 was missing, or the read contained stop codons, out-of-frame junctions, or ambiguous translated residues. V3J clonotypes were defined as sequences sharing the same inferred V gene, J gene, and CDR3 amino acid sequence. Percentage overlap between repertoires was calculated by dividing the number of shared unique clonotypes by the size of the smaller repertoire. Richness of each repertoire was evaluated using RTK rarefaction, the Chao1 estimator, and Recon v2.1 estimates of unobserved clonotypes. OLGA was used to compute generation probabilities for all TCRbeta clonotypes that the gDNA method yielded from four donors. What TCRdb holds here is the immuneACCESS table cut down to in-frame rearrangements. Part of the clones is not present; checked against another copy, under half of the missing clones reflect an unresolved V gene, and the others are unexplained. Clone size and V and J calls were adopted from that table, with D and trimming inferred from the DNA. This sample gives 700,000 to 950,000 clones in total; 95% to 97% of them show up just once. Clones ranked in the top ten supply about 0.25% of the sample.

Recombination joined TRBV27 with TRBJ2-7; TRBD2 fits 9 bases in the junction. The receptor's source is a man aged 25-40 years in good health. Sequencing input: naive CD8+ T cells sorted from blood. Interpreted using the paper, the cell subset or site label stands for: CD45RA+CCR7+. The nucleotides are TGTGCCAGCAGTTTGGCTAGCGGGACTTACGAGCAGTACTTC. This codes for CASSLASGTYEQYF.